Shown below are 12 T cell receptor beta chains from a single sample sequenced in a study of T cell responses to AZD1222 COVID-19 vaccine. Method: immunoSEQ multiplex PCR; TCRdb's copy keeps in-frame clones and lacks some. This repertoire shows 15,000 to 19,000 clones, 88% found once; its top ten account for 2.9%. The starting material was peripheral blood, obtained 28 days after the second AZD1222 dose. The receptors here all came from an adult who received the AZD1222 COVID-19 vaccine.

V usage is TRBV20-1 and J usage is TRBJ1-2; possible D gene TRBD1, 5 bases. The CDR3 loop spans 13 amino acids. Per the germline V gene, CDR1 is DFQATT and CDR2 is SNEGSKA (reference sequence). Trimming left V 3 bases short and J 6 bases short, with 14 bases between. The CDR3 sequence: CSASPIGVDGYTF. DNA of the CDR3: TGCAGTGCTAGTCCAATAGGGGTTGATGGCTACACCTTC.

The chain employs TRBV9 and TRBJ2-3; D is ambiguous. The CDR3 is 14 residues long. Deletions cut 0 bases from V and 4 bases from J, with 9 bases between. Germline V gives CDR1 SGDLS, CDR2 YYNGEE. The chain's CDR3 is CASSVVREADTQYF. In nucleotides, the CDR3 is TGTGCCAGCAGCGTAGTAAGAGAGGCAGATACGCAGTATTTT.

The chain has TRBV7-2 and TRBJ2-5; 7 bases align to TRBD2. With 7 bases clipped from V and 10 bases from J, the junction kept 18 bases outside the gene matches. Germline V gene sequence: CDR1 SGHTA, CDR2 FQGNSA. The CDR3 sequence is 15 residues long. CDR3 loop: CASTLSGGLLLNQYF. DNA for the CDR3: TGTGCCAGCACCTTGTCCGGGGGGTTACTATTGAACCAGTACTTC.

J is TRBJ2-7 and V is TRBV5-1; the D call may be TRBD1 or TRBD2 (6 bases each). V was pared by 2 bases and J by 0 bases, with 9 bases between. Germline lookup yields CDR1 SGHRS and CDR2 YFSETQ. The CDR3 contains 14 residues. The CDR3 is CASSFTGASYEQYF. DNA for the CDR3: TGCGCCAGCAGCTTTACGGGGGCCTCCTACGAGCAGTACTTC.

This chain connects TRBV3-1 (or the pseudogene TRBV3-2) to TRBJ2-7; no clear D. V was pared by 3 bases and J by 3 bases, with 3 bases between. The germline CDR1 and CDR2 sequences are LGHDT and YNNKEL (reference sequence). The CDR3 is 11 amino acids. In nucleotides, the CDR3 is TGTGCCAGCAGCCAGATCTACGAGCAGTACTTC. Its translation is CASSQIYEQYF.

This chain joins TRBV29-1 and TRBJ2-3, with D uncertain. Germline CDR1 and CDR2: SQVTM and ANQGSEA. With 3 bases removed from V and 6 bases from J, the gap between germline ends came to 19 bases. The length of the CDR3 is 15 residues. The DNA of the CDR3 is TGCAGCGTTGATCCCCAACGGAATCTTGGGGATACGCAGTATTTT. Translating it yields CSVDPQRNLGDTQYF.

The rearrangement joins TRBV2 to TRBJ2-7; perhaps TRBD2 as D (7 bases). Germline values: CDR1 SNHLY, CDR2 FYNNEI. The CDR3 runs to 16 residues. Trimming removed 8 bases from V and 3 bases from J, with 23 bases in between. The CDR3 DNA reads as TGTGCCAGCTGGGAAAAGGGGGGGCAAGATGACTACGAGCAGTACTTC. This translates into CASWEKGGQDDYEQYF.

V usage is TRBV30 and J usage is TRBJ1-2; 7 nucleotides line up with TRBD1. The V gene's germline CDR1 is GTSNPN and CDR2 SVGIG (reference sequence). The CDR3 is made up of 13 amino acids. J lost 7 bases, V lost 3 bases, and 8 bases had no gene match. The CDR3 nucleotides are TGTGCCTGGAGCAGGGGGACGTCGGGTGGCTACACCTTC. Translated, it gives CAWSRGTSGGYTF. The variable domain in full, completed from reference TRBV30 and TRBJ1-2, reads SQTIHQWPATLVQPVGSPLSLECTVEGTSNPNLYWYRQAAGRGLQLLFYSVGIGQISSEVPQNLSASRPQDRQFILSSKKLLLSDSGFYLCAWSRGTSGGYTFGSGTRLTVV.

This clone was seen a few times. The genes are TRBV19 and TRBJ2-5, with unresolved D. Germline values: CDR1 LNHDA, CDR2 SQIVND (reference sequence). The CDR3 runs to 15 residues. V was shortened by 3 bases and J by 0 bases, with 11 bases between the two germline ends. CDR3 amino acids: CASSIRPAYQETQYF. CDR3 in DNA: TGTGCCAGTAGTATCCGACCGGCGTACCAAGAGACCCAGTACTTC.

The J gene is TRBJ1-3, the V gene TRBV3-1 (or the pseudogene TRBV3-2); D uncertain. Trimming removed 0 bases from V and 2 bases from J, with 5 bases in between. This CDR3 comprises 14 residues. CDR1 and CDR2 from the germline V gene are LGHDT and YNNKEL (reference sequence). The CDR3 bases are TGTGCCAGCAGCCAAGATGCTACTGGAAACACCATATATTTT. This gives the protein CASSQDATGNTIYF.

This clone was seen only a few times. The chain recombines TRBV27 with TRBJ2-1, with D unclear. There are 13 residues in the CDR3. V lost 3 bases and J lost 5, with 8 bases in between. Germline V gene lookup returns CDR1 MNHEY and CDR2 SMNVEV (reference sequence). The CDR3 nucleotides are TGTGCCAGCAGTTTTGGTTGGGACAATGAGCAGTTCTTC. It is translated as CASSFGWDNEQFF.

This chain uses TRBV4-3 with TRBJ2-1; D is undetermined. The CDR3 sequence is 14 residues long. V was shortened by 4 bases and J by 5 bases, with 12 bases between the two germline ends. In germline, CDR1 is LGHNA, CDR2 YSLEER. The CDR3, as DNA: TGCGCCAGCAGCCCCTACAAGTCGGACAATGAGCAGTTCTTC. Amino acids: CASSPYKSDNEQFF.